The rows below give T cell receptor beta chains drawn from one sample of a study of T cells in Graves' hyperthyroidism and ophthalmopathy. TCRdb redid the calling of the multiplex PCR reads with MiXCR, one entry per CDR3 protein. The sample has 450,000 to 600,000 distinct CDR3 sequences, 14% seen once. Sample: blood. The receptors shown here come from a woman in her forties with Graves' hyperthyroidism. CDR3s include the opening cysteine and the closing phenylalanine or tryptophan. A D gene is named only where the DNA matches it firmly. Some rows have no size entry. The others give once, few or many, or a class for an expanded clone.

v_gene: TRBV3-1; d_gene: TRBD1; abundance: -; j_gene: TRBJ2-5; CDR3nt: TGTGCCAGCAGCCGTTTGGACAGGGACCAAGAGACCCAGTACTTC; CDR3aa: CASSRLDRDQETQYF
v_gene: TRBV10-3; d_gene: -; abundance: few; j_gene: TRBJ2-3; CDR3nt: TGTGCCATCAGTGTGGGAGGAGGTACAGATACGCAGTATTTT; CDR3aa: CAISVGGGTDTQYF
v_gene: TRBV28; d_gene: TRBD2; abundance: many; j_gene: TRBJ2-1; CDR3nt: TGTGCCAGCAGCCCGACTAGCGGGAGAATCGCGGATGAGCAGTTCTTC; CDR3aa: CASSPTSGRIADEQFF
v_gene: TRBV7-9; d_gene: -; abundance: -; j_gene: TRBJ1-3; CDR3nt: TGTGCCAGCAGCTTAGACGGCATGGGGTCGTCTGGAAACACCATATATTTT; CDR3aa: CASSLDGMGSSGNTIYF
v_gene: TRBV7-8; d_gene: -; abundance: medium-sized; j_gene: TRBJ2-7; CDR3nt: TGTGCCAGCAGGGCTCTCGGACTGGCCTACGAGCAGTACTTC; CDR3aa: CASRALGLAYEQYF
v_gene: TRBV12-3/TRBV12-4; d_gene: -; abundance: many; j_gene: TRBJ2-2; CDR3nt: TGTGCCAGCAGCTCCCATGGGGGCCAGAACACCGGGGAGCTGTTTTTT; CDR3aa: CASSSHGGQNTGELFF
v_gene: TRBV25-1; d_gene: -; abundance: -; j_gene: TRBJ1-6; CDR3nt: TGTGCCAGCAGTTCGGGGGTTGTCAATTCACCCCTCCACTTT; CDR3aa: CASSSGVVNSPLHF
v_gene: TRBV20-1; d_gene: -; abundance: few; j_gene: TRBJ2-3; CDR3nt: TGCAGTGCTAGAATATTCGGGACATCTAGCACAGATACGCAGTATTTT; CDR3aa: CSARIFGTSSTDTQYF
v_gene: TRBV28; d_gene: TRBD1; abundance: many; j_gene: TRBJ1-1; CDR3nt: TGTGCCAGCAGTCCGACAGGGTCGGGTTGGAACACTGAAGCTTTCTTT; CDR3aa: CASSPTGSGWNTEAFF
v_gene: TRBV6-1; d_gene: -; abundance: -; j_gene: TRBJ1-3; CDR3nt: TGTGCCAGCAGGTCCTCTGGAAACACCATATATTTT; CDR3aa: CASRSSGNTIYF
v_gene: TRBV5-1; d_gene: -; abundance: -; j_gene: TRBJ1-2; CDR3nt: TGCGCCAGCAGCTTACAAGGGAGGATCTATGGCTACACCTTC; CDR3aa: CASSLQGRIYGYTF
v_gene: TRBV20-1; d_gene: TRBD1; abundance: -; j_gene: TRBJ1-4; CDR3nt: TGCAGTGCTAGCAAGACAGGGAGGGAAAAACTGTTTTTT; CDR3aa: CSASKTGREKLFF
v_gene: TRBV9; d_gene: TRBD2; abundance: many; j_gene: TRBJ2-5; CDR3nt: TGTGCCAGCAGCGTAGCCAGCGGGATACAAGAGACCCAGTACTTC; CDR3aa: CASSVASGIQETQYF
v_gene: TRBV6-1; d_gene: TRBD1; abundance: -; j_gene: TRBJ1-2; CDR3nt: TGTGCCAGCAGTCCCGGGACAGACCAAAACTATGGCTACACCTTC; CDR3aa: CASSPGTDQNYGYTF
v_gene: TRBV4-1; d_gene: TRBD2; abundance: few; j_gene: TRBJ2-3; CDR3nt: TGCGCCAGCAGCCAAGACGGACTAGCGGGGGCTAGAGATACGCAGTATTTT; CDR3aa: CASSQDGLAGARDTQYF
v_gene: TRBV11-2; d_gene: TRBD1; abundance: many; j_gene: TRBJ2-1; CDR3nt: TGTGCCAGCAGCCTATATGGGACAGGGGTGGGCTACAATGAGCAGTTCTTC; CDR3aa: CASSLYGTGVGYNEQFF
v_gene: TRBV12-3/TRBV12-4; d_gene: TRBD1; abundance: -; j_gene: TRBJ2-3; CDR3nt: TGTGCCAGCAGTCGATGGACAGGGGGTCAGGACGCGCAGTATTTT; CDR3aa: CASSRWTGGQDAQYF
v_gene: TRBV30; d_gene: -; abundance: few; j_gene: TRBJ2-7; CDR3nt: TGTGCCTGGAGCCCGGGACCAGCGTACGAGCAGTACTTC; CDR3aa: CAWSPGPAYEQYF
v_gene: TRBV30; d_gene: -; abundance: many; j_gene: TRBJ2-7; CDR3nt: TGTGCCTGGAGTGTACAAAGTTTTCGCGAGCAGTACTTC; CDR3aa: CAWSVQSFREQYF
v_gene: TRBV28; d_gene: TRBD1; abundance: -; j_gene: TRBJ1-1; CDR3nt: TGTGCCAGCAGCACGGGACAGAGGGACACTGAAGCTTTCTTT; CDR3aa: CASSTGQRDTEAFF
v_gene: TRBV28; d_gene: TRBD2; abundance: many; j_gene: TRBJ2-7; CDR3nt: TGTGCCAGCAGTTTACAACTAGCGACGGGGGAGCAGTACTTC; CDR3aa: CASSLQLATGEQYF
v_gene: TRBV20-1; d_gene: TRBD2; abundance: many; j_gene: TRBJ2-4; CDR3nt: TGCAGTGCTAGAGAAGGGGGGCGGGGGGTCTTTGGCAACATTCAGTACTTC; CDR3aa: CSAREGGRGVFGNIQYF
v_gene: TRBV28; d_gene: -; abundance: many; j_gene: TRBJ2-3; CDR3nt: TGTGCCAGCAGTTTTGGGGACGCCACAGATACGCAGTATTTT; CDR3aa: CASSFGDATDTQYF